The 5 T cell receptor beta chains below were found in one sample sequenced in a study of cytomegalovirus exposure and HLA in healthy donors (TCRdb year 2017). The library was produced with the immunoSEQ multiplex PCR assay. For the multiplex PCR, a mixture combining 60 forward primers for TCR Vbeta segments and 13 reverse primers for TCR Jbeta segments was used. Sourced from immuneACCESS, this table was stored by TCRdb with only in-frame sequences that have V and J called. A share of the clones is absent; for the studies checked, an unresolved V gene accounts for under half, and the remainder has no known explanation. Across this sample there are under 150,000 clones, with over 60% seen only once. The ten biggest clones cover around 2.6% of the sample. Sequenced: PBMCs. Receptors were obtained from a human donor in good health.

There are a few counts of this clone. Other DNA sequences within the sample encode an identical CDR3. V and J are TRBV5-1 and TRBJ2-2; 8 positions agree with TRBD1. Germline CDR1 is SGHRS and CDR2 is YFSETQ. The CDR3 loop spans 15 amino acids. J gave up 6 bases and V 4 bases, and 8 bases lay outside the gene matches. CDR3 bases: TGCGCCAGCAGCACAGACAGGGGATCGGCCGGGGAGCTGTTTTTT. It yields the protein CASSTDRGSAGELFF.

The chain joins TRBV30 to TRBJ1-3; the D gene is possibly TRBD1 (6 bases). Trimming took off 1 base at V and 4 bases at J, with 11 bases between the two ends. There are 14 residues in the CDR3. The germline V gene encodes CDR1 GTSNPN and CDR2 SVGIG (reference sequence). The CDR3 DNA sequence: TGTGCCTGGAGTGCCCAGGGGAGCGGAAACACCATATATTTT. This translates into CAWSAQGSGNTIYF.

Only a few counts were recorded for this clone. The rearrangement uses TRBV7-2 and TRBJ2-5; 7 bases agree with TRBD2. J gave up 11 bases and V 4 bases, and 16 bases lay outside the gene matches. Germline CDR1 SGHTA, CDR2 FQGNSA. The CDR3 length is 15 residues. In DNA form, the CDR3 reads TGTGCCAGCAGCTACAACCCTGGAGGGGCGGGGGAGCAGTACTTC. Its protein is CASSYNPGGAGEQYF.

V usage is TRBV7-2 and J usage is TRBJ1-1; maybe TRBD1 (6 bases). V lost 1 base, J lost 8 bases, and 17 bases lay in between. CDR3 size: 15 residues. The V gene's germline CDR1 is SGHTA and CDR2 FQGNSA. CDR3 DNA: TGTGCCAGCAGCTTAGATAACATAGGACAGCGCGAAGCTTTCTTT. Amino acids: CASSLDNIGQREAFF.

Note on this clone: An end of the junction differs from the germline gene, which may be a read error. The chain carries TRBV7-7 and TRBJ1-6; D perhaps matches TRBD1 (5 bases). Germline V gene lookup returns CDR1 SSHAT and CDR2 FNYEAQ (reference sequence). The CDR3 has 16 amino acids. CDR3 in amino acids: CASSLAWGTYNSPLHF. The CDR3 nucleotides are TGTGCTAGCAGCTTAGCCTGGGGCACCTATAATTCACCCCTCCACTTT.